These 2 T cell receptor beta chains came from one sample sequenced in a study of shared clonotypes between healthy human individuals. Some clones are missing from TCRdb's copy, which holds only in-frame ones; the method was immunoSEQ multiplex PCR. The sample has a few million clones, around 94% seen once. Sequencing was done on a sample of naive CD4+ T cells sorted from blood. Described subset: CD45RA+ positively selected. Receptor source: a man aged 18 to 30 in good health.

The chain has TRBV7-2 and TRBJ2-3; 9 nucleotides match TRBD1. Germline V gives CDR1 SGHTA, CDR2 FQGNSA. V lost 5 bases, J lost 0 bases, and 12 bases stayed unmatched. The CDR3 consists of 18 residues. CDR3 sequence (DNA): TGTGCCAGCAGCCTCCAGGGACAGGGATTTTCAAGCACAGATACGCAGTATTTT. Its protein is CASSLQGQGFSSTDTQYF.

The rearrangement links TRBV5-1 to TRBJ2-7; 11 bases are a match to TRBD2. The V gene's germline CDR1 is SGHRS and CDR2 YFSETQ. This CDR3 contains 15 residues. J lost 0 bases, V lost 6 bases, and 5 bases had no gene match. CDR3 coding DNA: TGCGCCAGCAAACCCCTAGCGGGGGGCTCCTACGAGCAGTACTTC. The encoded protein is CASKPLAGGSYEQYF.